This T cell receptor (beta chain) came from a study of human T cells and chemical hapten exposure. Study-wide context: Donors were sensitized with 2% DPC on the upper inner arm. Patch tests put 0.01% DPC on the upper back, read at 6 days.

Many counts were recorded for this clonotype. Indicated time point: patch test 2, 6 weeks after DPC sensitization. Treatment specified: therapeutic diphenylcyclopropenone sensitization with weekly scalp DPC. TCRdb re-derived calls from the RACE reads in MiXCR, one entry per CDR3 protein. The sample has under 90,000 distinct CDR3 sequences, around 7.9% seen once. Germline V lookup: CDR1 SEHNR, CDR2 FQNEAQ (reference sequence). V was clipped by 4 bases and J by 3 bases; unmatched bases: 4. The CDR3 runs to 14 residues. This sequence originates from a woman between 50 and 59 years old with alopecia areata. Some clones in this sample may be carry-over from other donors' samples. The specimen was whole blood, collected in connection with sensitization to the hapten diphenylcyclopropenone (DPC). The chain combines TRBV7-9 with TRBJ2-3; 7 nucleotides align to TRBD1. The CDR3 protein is CASSSTGVTDTQYF. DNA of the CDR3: TGTGCCAGCAGCTCAACAGGGGTTACAGATACGCAGTATTTT.